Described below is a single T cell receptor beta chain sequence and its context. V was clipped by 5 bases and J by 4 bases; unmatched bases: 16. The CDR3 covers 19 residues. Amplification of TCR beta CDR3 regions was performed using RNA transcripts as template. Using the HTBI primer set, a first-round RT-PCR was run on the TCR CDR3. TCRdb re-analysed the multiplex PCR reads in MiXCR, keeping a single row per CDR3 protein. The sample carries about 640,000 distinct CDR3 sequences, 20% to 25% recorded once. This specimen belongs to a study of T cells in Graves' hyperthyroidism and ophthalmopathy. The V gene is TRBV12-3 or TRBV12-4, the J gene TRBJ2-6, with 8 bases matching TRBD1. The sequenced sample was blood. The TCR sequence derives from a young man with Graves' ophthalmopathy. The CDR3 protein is CASSPRGNYRGSGANVLTF. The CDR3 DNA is TGTGCCAGCAGTCCCCGAGGGAACTACAGGGGGTCCGGGGCCAACGTCCTGACTTTC.